This TCR beta chain was sequenced in a study of early T cells in non-severe SARS-CoV-2 infection. Trimming pared 2 bases from V and 8 bases from J, leaving 26 bases between. The germline V gene encodes CDR1 DFQATT and CDR2 SNEGSKA (reference sequence). The CDR3 is 17 residues long. Molecules of cDNA were individually given unique molecular identifiers that were attached to them. TCRdb recomputed calls from the 5' RACE reads with MiXCR, one row per CDR3 protein. This sample has approximately 34,000 distinct CDR3 sequences; approximately 8% occur once, and the top ten carry around 12%. Overall study findings and caveats: VDJdb matching skewed toward anti-spike CD8 responses, missing private and CD4 specificities.

This clonotype was seen a few times. Its matching antigen is unknown. The source was whole blood, collected at baseline. The chain carries TRBV20-1 and TRBJ2-3; D is possibly TRBD2 (7 bases). The sequence derives from an adult who was a healthcare worker with PCR-confirmed SARS-CoV-2 infection or an uninfected control (not recorded which). The CDR3 is CSARHMPAWGGERTQYF. CDR3 bases: TGCAGTGCTAGACATATGCCGGCGTGGGGGGGCGAGCGTACGCAGTATTTT.